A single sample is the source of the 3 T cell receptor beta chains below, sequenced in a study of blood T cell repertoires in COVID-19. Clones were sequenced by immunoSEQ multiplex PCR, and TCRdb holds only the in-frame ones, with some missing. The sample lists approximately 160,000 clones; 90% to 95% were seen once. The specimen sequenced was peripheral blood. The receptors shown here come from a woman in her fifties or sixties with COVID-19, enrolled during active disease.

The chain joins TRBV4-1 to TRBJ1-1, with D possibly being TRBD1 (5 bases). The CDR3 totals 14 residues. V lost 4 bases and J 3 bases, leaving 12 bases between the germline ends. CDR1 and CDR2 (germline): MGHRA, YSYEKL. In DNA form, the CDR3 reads TGCGCCAGCAGCCGGACAATATTGGACACTGAAGCTTTCTTT. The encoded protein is CASSRTILDTEAFF.

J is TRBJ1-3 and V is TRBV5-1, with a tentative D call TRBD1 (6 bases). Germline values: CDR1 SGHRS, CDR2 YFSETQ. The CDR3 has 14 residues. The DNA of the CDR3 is TGCGCTAGCGGGGGCGGGGGCTCTGGAAACACCATATATTTT. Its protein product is CASGGGGSGNTIYF. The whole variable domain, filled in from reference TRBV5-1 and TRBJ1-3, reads KAGVTQTPRYLIKTRGQQVTLSCSPISGHRSVSWYQQTPGQGLQFLFEYFSETQRNKGNFPGRFSGRQFSNSRSEMNVSTLELGDSALYLCASGGGGSGNTIYFGEGSWLTVV.

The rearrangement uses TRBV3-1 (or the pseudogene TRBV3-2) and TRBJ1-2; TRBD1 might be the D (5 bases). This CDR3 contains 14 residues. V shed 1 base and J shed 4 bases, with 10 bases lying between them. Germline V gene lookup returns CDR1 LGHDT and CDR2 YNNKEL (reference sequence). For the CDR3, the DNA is TGTGCCAGCAGCCAAGGGCAGGGCGGCTATGGCTACACCTTC. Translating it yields CASSQGQGGYGYTF.